This entry is about one TCR beta chain. The source of the sample is a study of blood T cell repertoires in COVID-19. The protocol was immunoSEQ multiplex PCR, while the TCRdb copy is restricted to in-frame clones and leaves out a portion. The table shows under 200,000 clones, with around nine tenths occurring only once. Germline CDR1 reads MNHEY; CDR2 reads SMNVEV (reference sequence). Trimming cost V 7 bases and J 5 bases, with 9 bases left between them. CDR3 length equals 13 residues. Sequencing was performed on peripheral blood. V usage is TRBV27 and J usage is TRBJ1-6, with D unclear. This receptor was identified in a woman aged 70-85 years with COVID-19, enrolled during active disease. CDR3 amino acids: CASTRSDNSPLHF. The CDR3 DNA reads as TGTGCCAGCACCCGCAGCGATAATTCACCCCTCCACTTT.